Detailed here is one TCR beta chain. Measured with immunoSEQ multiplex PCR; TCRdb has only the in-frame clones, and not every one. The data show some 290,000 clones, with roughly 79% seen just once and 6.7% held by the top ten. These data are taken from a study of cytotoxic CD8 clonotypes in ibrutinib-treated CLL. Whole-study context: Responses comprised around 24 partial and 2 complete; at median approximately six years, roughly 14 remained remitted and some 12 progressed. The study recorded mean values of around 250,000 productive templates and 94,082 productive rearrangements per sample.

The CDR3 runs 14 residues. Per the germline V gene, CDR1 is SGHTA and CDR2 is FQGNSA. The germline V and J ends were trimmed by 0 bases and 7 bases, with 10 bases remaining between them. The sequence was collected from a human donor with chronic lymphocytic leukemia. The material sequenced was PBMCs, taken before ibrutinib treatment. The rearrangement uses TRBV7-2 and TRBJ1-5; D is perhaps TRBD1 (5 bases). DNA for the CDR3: TGTGCCAGCAGCTTAGCGCTCAGGGAACAGCCCCAGCATTTT. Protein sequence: CASSLALREQPQHF.